These 24 T cell receptor beta chains came from one sample sequenced in a study of T cells in localized non-small cell lung cancer (TCRdb year 2020). Receptors were amplified or captured by the immunoSEQ multiplex PCR assay. The source is immuneACCESS, and TCRdb retained only in-frame sequences with V and J called. Part of the clones is not carried over; for the studies checked, unresolved V genes explain less than half of this, and the remainder is unexplained. The sample contains under 70,000 clones, around 86% of them found a single time. The ten largest clonotypes hold approximately 5.2% of the sample. This specimen consisted of peripheral blood, obtained before any cancer treatment. These receptors originate from a woman aged 35-75 years with stage I lung adenocarcinoma.

Note on this clone: Other DNA sequences within the sample encode an identical CDR3. The chain couples TRBV6-1 to TRBJ1-1; 10 bases agree with TRBD1. The junction had 4 bases not matched to a gene; V was cut back by 3 bases and J by 9 bases. In germline, CDR1 is MNHNS, CDR2 SASEGT. The CDR3 runs to 13 residues. The DNA of the CDR3 is TGTGCCAGCAGTGACGGACAGGGGGAGAAAGCTTTCTTT. Translating gives CASSDGQGEKAFF.

This clone was found a few times. CDR3 bases: TGTGCCAGTAGAACCCCCCGTGGCGGCTACACCTTC. Translated: CASRTPRGGYTF. The chain joins TRBV19 to TRBJ1-2, with no clear D. The CDR3 totals 12 residues. Deletions cut 6 bases from V and 8 bases from J, with 13 bases between. The germline CDR1 and CDR2 sequences are LNHDA and SQIVND (reference sequence).

CDR3 in amino acids: CATRVDEKLFF. The CDR3 DNA reads TGTGCCACCAGGGTGGATGAAAAACTGTTTTTT. V usage is TRBV19 and J usage is TRBJ1-4; D is perhaps TRBD1 (5 bases). V lost 10 bases to trimming and J lost 6 bases, with 9 bases between them. Germline V gives CDR1 LNHDA, CDR2 SQIVND (reference sequence). The CDR3 has 11 amino acids. Complete variable domain (other parts from reference TRBV19 and TRBJ1-4): DGGITQSPKYLFRKEGQNVTLSCEQNLNHDAMYWYRQDPGQGLRLIYYSQIVNDFQKGDIAEGYSVSREKKESFPLTVTSAQKNPTAFYLCATRVDEKLFFGSGTQLSVL.

V is TRBV5-4 and J is TRBJ2-2; 7 nucleotides align to TRBD1. Losses at the gene ends were 0 bases for V and 6 bases for J; bases not matched to a gene: 8. The CDR3 has 16 amino acids. Germline V gene lookup returns CDR1 SGHNT and CDR2 YYREEE (reference sequence). The CDR3 DNA reads TGTGCCAGCAGCTTGGGTCGAGGGGGCCGACCCGGGGAGCTGTTTTTT. This sequence encodes CASSLGRGGRPGELFF.

This clone was observed a single time. This chain joins TRBV5-6 and TRBJ1-2; D not resolved. V lost 4 bases, J lost 4 bases, and 17 bases lay in between. The CDR3 runs to 15 residues. Germline CDR1 and CDR2: SGHDT and YYEEEE. The CDR3 protein is CASSLDRKIAYGYTF. The CDR3 DNA reads as TGTGCCAGCAGCCTTGACCGAAAGATCGCCTATGGCTACACCTTC. Based on the CDR3 plus reference TRBV5-6 and TRBJ1-2, the full variable domain is DAGVTQSPTHLIKTRGQQVTLRCSPKSGHDTVSWYQQALGQGPQFIFQYYEEEERQRGNFPDRFSGHQFPNYSSELNVNALLLGDSALYLCASSLDRKIAYGYTFGSGTRLTVV.

This clone is a singleton in its sample. The chain couples TRBV11-2 to TRBJ2-1; 10 nucleotides line up with TRBD2. The germline V gene encodes CDR1 SGHAT and CDR2 FQNNGV. The trim removed 1 base at V and 12 bases at J, leaving 9 bases unmatched. The CDR3 covers 15 residues. The CDR3 sequence is CASSLVVAGGLGQFF. In nucleotides, the CDR3 is TGTGCCAGCAGCTTAGTGGTAGCGGGGGGCCTCGGGCAGTTCTTC.

Here the CDR3 reads CASSARQGAGTEAFF. Here the CDR3 DNA reads TGTGCCAGCAGCGCCCGACAGGGGGCGGGCACTGAAGCTTTCTTT. The chain employs TRBV7-9 and TRBJ1-1, with TRBD1 matching 10 bases. The CDR3 covers 15 residues. Germline CDR1 and CDR2: SEHNR and FQNEAQ (reference sequence). The ends lost 5 bases at V and 4 bases at J; junction bases unmatched: 7.

This chain joins TRBV2 and TRBJ2-2; no definite D call. Germline-derived CDR1 and CDR2 are SNHLY and FYNNEI. V was trimmed by 7 bases and J by 0 bases, leaving 12 bases between them. The CDR3 has 15 amino acids. CDR3 region: CASTPWTANTGELFF. The CDR3 DNA reads TGTGCCAGCACCCCTTGGACGGCGAACACCGGGGAGCTGTTTTTT.

The chain couples TRBV29-1 to TRBJ2-1; a possible D gene is TRBD1 (8 bases). This CDR3 spans 14 amino acids. V lost 8 bases and J 3 bases, leaving 17 bases between the germline ends. CDR1 and CDR2 (germline): SQVTM, ANQGSEA. DNA of the CDR3: TGCAGCTTAGGACAGGGAGGGTTCTACAATGAGCAGTTCTTC. Protein: CSLGQGGFYNEQFF.

The chain employs TRBV10-1 and TRBJ1-1; D call uncertain. This CDR3 spans 13 amino acids. Trimming removed 2 bases from V and 8 bases from J, with 12 bases in between. The germline gives CDR1 WNHNN, CDR2 SYGVQD (reference sequence). CDR3 amino acids: CASSETRSAEAFF. Here the CDR3 DNA reads TGCGCCAGCAGTGAGACTCGGTCCGCCGAAGCTTTCTTT.

V and J are TRBV19 and TRBJ1-4, with D unresolved. Between the trimmed V and J ends, which lost 3 bases and 10 bases, there was a span of 15 bases. The CDR3 has 14 residues. Per germline, CDR1 LNHDA and CDR2 SQIVND (reference sequence). The CDR3, as DNA: TGTGCCAGTAGTATCCAGGAGGGTAGCGGAAAACTGTTTTTT. Translated, it gives CASSIQEGSGKLFF.

The count of this clone is one. The V gene is TRBV9, the J gene TRBJ2-3, with 8 bases that match TRBD2. V gave up 1 base and J gave up 4 bases; unmatched junction bases: 14. The germline gives CDR1 SGDLS, CDR2 YYNGEE. The CDR3 is 18 residues long. The CDR3 is CASSVIPSSGGAADTQYF. The DNA of the CDR3 is TGTGCCAGCAGCGTAATCCCCTCCAGCGGGGGCGCCGCAGATACGCAGTATTTT.

This chain joins TRBV4-1 and TRBJ1-4; D not resolved. Looked up from germline, CDR1 is MGHRA and CDR2 is YSYEKL. Trimming took off 5 bases at V and 1 base at J, with 14 bases between the two ends. The CDR3 runs 16 residues. CDR3 amino acids: CASSSVWEVTNEKLFF. CDR3 bases: TGCGCCAGCAGCTCCGTCTGGGAAGTAACTAATGAAAAACTGTTTTTT.

The chain combines TRBV6-5 with TRBJ1-3, with D perhaps matching TRBD1 (5 bases). The CDR3 spans 14 residues. Trimming left V 2 bases short and J 4 bases short, with 9 bases between. CDR1 and CDR2 from the germline V gene are MNHEY and SVGAGI. The CDR3 coding sequence is TGTGCCAGCAGTTACCGGCAGGGAGGAAACACCATATATTTT. Translation gives CASSYRQGGNTIYF.

The rearrangement joins TRBV30 to TRBJ2-3, with TRBD2 matching over 7 bases. The CDR3 runs 14 residues. Germline CDR1 and CDR2: GTSNPN and SVGIG (reference sequence). V lost 3 bases and J lost 4; bases outside the gene matches: 7. The CDR3 protein is CAWSPTGGADTQYF. DNA of the CDR3: TGTGCCTGGAGCCCTACGGGGGGAGCAGATACGCAGTATTTT.

This sequence joins TRBV13 and TRBJ1-1; D gene unclear. Germline CDR1 PRHDT, CDR2 FYEKMQ (reference sequence). CDR3 length: 17 residues. V was cut by 5 bases and J by 0 bases, with 19 bases left in between. CDR3: CASSPRRQWGMNTEAFF. CDR3 nucleotide sequence: TGTGCCAGCAGCCCCAGGAGGCAGTGGGGAATGAACACTGAAGCTTTCTTT.

The V call is TRBV10-2, the J call TRBJ2-3, with 9 nucleotides matching TRBD2. Germline CDR1 reads WSHSY; CDR2 reads SAAADI. The CDR3 has 17 residues. Trimming removed 2 bases from V and 1 base from J; junction bases left unmatched: 7. The chain's CDR3 is CASSETGGGAGTDTQYF. As DNA, the CDR3 is TGCGCCAGCAGTGAGACGGGCGGGGGGGCTGGCACAGATACGCAGTATTTT.

The rearrangement links TRBV10-3 to TRBJ2-3; 8 bases match TRBD1. V dropped 3 bases and J dropped 2; count of bases not matched to a gene: 10. Germline-derived CDR1 and CDR2 are ENHRY and SYGVKD. CDR3 length: 17 residues. The CDR3 nucleotides are TGTGCCATCAGTGAAGGAGGACAGGGCGTAACCACAGATACGCAGTATTTT. It is translated as CAISEGGQGVTTDTQYF.

This chain joins TRBV7-2 and TRBJ2-2; no definite D call. The CDR3 loop spans 13 amino acids. Germline CDR1 is SGHTA and CDR2 is FQGNSA. V lost 5 bases, J lost 5 bases, and 9 bases lay in between. CDR3 sequence (DNA): TGTGCCAGCAGCCTCCTGTGGACCGGGGAGCTGTTTTTT. Its protein product is CASSLLWTGELFF.

The chain joins TRBV19 to TRBJ1-5; 7 nucleotides match TRBD1. Trimming took 5 bases from V and 7 from J; bases not matched to a gene: 5. The germline V gene encodes CDR1 LNHDA and CDR2 SQIVND (reference sequence). The CDR3 has 13 residues. CDR3 in amino acids: CASSDYRGQPQHF. The DNA for the CDR3 is TGTGCCAGTAGTGACTACAGGGGCCAGCCCCAGCATTTT.

This chain connects TRBV14 to TRBJ1-2; the match to TRBD1 covers 8 bases. Looked up from germline, CDR1 is SGHDN and CDR2 is FVKESK. Trimming removed 3 bases from V and 1 base from J; junction bases left unmatched: 7. CDR3 length: 16 residues. CDR3 sequence reads: CASSHPGQEINYGYTF. CDR3 DNA sequence: TGTGCCAGCAGCCACCCGGGACAGGAGATTAACTATGGCTACACCTTC. The entire variable domain, with the rest obtained from reference TRBV14 and TRBJ1-2, is as follows: EAGVTQFPSHSVIEKGQTVTLRCDPISGHDNLYWYRRVMGKEIKFLLHFVKESKQDESGMPNNRFLAERTGGTYSTLKVQPAELEDSGVYFCASSHPGQEINYGYTFGSGTRLTVV.

Details on this clone: Other nucleotide sequences from this sample produce the same CDR3. This chain uses TRBV9 with TRBJ1-2; tentatively, D is TRBD1 (5 bases). V shed 1 base and J shed 1 base, with 5 bases lying between them. The CDR3 extends over 13 amino acids. Germline CDR1 is SGDLS and CDR2 is YYNGEE. DNA of the CDR3: TGTGCCAGCAGCGTACAGGGTAACTATGGCTACACCTTC. Protein product: CASSVQGNYGYTF. The full variable domain, with the rest looked up from reference TRBV9 and TRBJ1-2, is DSGVTQTPKHLITATGQRVTLRCSPRSGDLSVYWYQQSLDQGLQFLIQYYNGEERAKGNILERFSAQQFPDLHSELNLSSLELGDSALYFCASSVQGNYGYTFGSGTRLTVV.

This chain uses TRBV6-5 with TRBJ1-1; TRBD1 agrees at 8 bases. V was clipped by 6 bases and J by 5 bases; unmatched bases: 5. This CDR3 region has 13 residues. Germline V gene data show CDR1 as MNHEY and CDR2 as SVGAGI. CDR3: CASRTGGRTEAFF. CDR3 nucleotide sequence: TGTGCCAGCAGAACAGGGGGGCGGACTGAAGCTTTCTTT.

The V and J genes are TRBV30 and TRBJ1-2, with 7 bases matching TRBD1. CDR1 GTSNPN and CDR2 SVGIG come from the germline V gene (reference sequence). V lost 2 bases and J lost 2; bases outside the gene matches: 5. The CDR3 length is 14 residues. CDR3 protein: CAWSNQGGNYGYTF. CDR3 DNA sequence: TGTGCCTGGAGTAATCAGGGGGGGAACTATGGCTACACCTTC.